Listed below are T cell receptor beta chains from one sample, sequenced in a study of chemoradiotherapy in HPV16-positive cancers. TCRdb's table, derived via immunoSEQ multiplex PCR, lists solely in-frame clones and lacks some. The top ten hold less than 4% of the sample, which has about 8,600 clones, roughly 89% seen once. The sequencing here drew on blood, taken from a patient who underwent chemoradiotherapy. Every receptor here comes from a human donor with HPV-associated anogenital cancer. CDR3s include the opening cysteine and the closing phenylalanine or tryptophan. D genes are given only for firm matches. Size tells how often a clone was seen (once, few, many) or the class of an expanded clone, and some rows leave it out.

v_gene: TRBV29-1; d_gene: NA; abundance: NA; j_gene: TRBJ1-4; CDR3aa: CSVDRGNEKLFF; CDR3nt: TGCAGCGTTGATCGTGGTAATGAAAAACTGTTTTTT
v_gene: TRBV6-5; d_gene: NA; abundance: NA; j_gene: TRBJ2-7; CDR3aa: CASSSRSYEQYF; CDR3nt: TGTGCCAGCAGTTCGAGGTCCTACGAGCAGTACTTC
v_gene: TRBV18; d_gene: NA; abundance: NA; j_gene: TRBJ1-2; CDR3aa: CASSPGRLGGYTF; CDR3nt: TGTGCCAGCTCACCCGGACGACTGGGTGGCTACACCTTC
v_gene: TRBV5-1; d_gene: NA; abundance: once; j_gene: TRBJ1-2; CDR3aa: CASTGDPAGGYTF; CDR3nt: TGCGCCAGCACTGGGGACCCGGCAGGTGGCTACACCTTC
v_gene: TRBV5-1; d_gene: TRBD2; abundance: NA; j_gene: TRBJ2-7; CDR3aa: CASSHGTSGYEQYF; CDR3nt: TGCGCCAGCAGCCACGGGACTAGCGGCTACGAGCAGTACTTC
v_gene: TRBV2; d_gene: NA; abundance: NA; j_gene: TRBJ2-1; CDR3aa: CASSPIRNEQFF; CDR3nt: TGTGCCAGCAGTCCAATTAGAAATGAGCAGTTCTTC
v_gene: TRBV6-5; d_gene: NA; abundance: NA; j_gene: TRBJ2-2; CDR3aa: CASSSRTGELFF; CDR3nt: TGTGCCAGCAGTTCACGTACAGGGGAGCTGTTTTTT
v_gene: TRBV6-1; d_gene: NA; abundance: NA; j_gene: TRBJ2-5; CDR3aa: CASIGGFYFKTQYF; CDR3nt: TGTGCCAGCATCGGCGGGTTTTATTTTAAGACCCAGTACTTC
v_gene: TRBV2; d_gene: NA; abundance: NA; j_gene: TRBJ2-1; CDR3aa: CASIPGRSYNEQFF; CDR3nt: TGTGCCAGCATACCCGGGAGATCCTACAATGAGCAGTTCTTC
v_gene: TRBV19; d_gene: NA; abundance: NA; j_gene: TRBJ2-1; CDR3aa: CASATGAGVNNEQFF; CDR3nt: TGTGCCAGCGCGACCGGGGCAGGGGTCAACAATGAGCAGTTCTTC
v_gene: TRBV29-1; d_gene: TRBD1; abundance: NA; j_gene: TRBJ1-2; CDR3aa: CSASQGASYTF; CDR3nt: TGCAGCGCATCGCAGGGGGCTTCCTACACCTTC
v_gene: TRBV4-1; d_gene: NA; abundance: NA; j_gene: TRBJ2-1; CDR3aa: CASVDSGEQFF; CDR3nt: TGCGCCAGCGTCGATAGCGGTGAGCAGTTCTTC
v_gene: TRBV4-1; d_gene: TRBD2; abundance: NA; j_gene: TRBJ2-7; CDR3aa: CASSLVATTSGLLSYEQYF; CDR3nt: TGCGCCAGCAGCCTCGTGGCAACGACTAGCGGGCTACTCTCCTACGAGCAGTACTTC
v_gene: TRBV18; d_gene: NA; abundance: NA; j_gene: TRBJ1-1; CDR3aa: CASSPTEKDTEAFF; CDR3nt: TGTGCCAGCTCACCAACGGAAAAGGACACTGAAGCTTTCTTT
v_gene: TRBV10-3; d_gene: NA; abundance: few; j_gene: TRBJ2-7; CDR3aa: CAINPVYEQYF; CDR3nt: TGTGCCATCAATCCGGTCTACGAGCAGTACTTC
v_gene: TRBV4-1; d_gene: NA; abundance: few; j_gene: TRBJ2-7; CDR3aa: CASSQVVASSYEQYF; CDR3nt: TGCGCCAGCAGCCAAGTGGTAGCATCTTCCTACGAGCAGTACTTC